This paragraph covers one T cell receptor beta chain sequence. Its antigen is unidentified. The source of the sample is a study of shared clonotypes between healthy human individuals. General observations from the study: Few donors restricted represented genetic and exposure-history diversity.

V lost 3 bases and J lost 9, with 12 bases in between. The CDR3 is made up of 13 amino acids. Germline CDR1 reads KGHSH; CDR2 reads LQKENI. Several immunoSEQ plates received, in even portions, the genomic DNA of each subset. For sorted subsets, about 200 ng DNA per replicate equaled around 28,000 T cell genomes. Sequencing was performed with immunoSEQ multiplex PCR; in TCRdb, only in-frame clones are kept and a portion is missing. The sample contains around 1.6 million clones, about 98% of which appear only once. The clonotype was recovered from a man aged 30 to 39 in good health. Sequencing input: naive CD4+ T cells sorted from blood. The subset was: CD45RA+ positively selected. The J gene is TRBJ2-1, the V gene TRBV18; D unclear. The CDR3 loop is CASSPQGILEQFF. CDR3 in DNA: TGTGCCAGCTCACCCCAAGGTATCCTTGAGCAGTTCTTC.